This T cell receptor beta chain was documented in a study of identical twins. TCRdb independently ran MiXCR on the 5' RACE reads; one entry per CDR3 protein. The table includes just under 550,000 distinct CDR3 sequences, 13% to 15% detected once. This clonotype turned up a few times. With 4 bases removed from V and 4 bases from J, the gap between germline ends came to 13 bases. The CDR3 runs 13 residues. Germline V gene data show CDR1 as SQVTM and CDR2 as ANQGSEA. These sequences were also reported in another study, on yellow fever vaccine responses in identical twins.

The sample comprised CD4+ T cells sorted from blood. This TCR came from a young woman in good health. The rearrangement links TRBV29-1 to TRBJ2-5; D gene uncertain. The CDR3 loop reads CSVVVAVRETQYF. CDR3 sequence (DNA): TGCAGCGTTGTGGTAGCCGTCCGAGAGACCCAGTACTTC.